This T cell receptor beta chain was profiled in a study of T cell repertoires in cytomegalovirus infection. Looking at the study overall: Matching HLA type, along with CMV infection, was indicated by public TCR beta signatures. Regarding the study as a whole: HLA-C-restricted, CMV-specific TCR beta clonotypes were dominant ex vivo. Pooled public TCR beta family frequency picked out CMV carriers with the relevant HLA.

Of note for this clonotype: Its target is not known.

TCRdb called the reads again in MiXCR, with one record for every CDR3 protein. The sample includes 250,000 to 350,000 distinct CDR3 sequences, roughly 24% of them seen just once. J gave up 4 bases and V 5 bases, and 16 bases lay outside the gene matches. This CDR3 is 18 amino acids long. Germline CDR1 SGHAT, CDR2 FQNNGV. The sample consisted of PBMCs. The rearrangement joins TRBV11-2 to TRBJ2-3; TRBD1 matches at 9 bases. This TCR derives from a human donor in good health (CMV status not recorded). Some clones in this sample may be carry-over from other donors' samples. CDR3 sequence: CASSPTPGQGFFPDTQYF. In DNA form, the CDR3 reads TGTGCCAGCAGCCCCACCCCGGGACAGGGATTCTTCCCAGATACGCAGTATTTT.